This TCR beta chain was sequenced for a study of cytomegalovirus exposure and HLA in healthy donors. At the time of sampling, donors were nominally healthy, though unrecorded immune exposures were likely. The PCR employed 60 Vbeta primers together with 13 Jbeta primers. TCRdb keeps only in-frame clones here, not all; method: immunoSEQ multiplex PCR. Of around 100,000 clones listed, about 70% were seen once; the top ten hold approximately 2%. Study-level findings and limits: With later analysis, a missense DCLRE1C variant became linked to TCR beta V- and J-gene trimming. Another analysis was done later, and it associated 17,000 or so TCR beta sequences with HLA alleles at 0.05 false discovery rate. A list of 150 or so TCR beta chains associated with cytomegalovirus was given.

Germline values: CDR1 LNHDA, CDR2 SQIVND (reference sequence). The CDR3 contains 16 residues. Turning to this clone: Antigen specificity is unknown.

The sequencing sample was made of PBMCs. The receptor's source is a woman between 40 and 55 years old in good health and CMV-seronegative. The genes are TRBV19 and TRBJ2-5, with TRBD1 as a possible D gene (6 bases). The J call may be incorrect, as the DNA end agrees better with TRBJ2-7. CDR3: CASSIALGDKAYEQYF. Written as DNA, the CDR3 is TGTGCCAGTAGTATAGCCCTAGGGGACAAAGCCTACGAGCAGTACTTC.